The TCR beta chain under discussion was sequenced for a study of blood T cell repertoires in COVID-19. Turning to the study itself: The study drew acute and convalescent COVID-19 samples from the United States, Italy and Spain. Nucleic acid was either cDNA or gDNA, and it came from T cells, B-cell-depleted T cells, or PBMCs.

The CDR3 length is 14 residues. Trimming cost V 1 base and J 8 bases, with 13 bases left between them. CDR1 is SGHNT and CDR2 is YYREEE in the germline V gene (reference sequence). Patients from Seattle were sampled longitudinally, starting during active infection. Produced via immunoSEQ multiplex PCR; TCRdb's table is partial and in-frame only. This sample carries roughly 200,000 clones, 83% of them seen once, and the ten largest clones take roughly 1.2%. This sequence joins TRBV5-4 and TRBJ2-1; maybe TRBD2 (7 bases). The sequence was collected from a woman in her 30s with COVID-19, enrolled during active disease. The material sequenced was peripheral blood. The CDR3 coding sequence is TGTGCCAGCAGCTTGAACGGGGGGCGGGATGAGCAGTTCTTC. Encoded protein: CASSLNGGRDEQFF.